The 10 T cell receptor beta chains listed next were all sequenced from one sample in a study of blood T cell repertoires in COVID-19. Generated by immunoSEQ multiplex PCR, the TCRdb table keeps only in-frame clones and is missing some. The sample has a few hundred thousand clones, 70% to 90% seen once; the top ten hold 1.5% to 2%. What was sequenced was PBMCs or T cells enriched from blood (not recorded which). The receptors shown here come from a woman aged 40 to 50 who had recovered from COVID-19.

The genes are TRBV27 and TRBJ1-2, with 7 bases that match TRBD1. Losses at the gene ends were 0 bases for V and 0 bases for J; bases not matched to a gene: 10. The CDR3 totals 18 residues. Germline V gene lookup returns CDR1 MNHEY and CDR2 SMNVEV (reference sequence). The CDR3: CASSLSGDSTLANYGYTF. In DNA, the CDR3 is TGTGCCAGCAGTTTATCGGGGGACAGTACTTTAGCTAACTATGGCTACACCTTC.

This clone was recorded only once. The CDR3 DNA sequence: TGTGCCAGCAGCTCGTGCGGGACAGGCTATTGCACCGGGGAGCTGTTTTTT. Its translation: CASSSCGTGYCTGELFF. The chain combines TRBV7-9 with TRBJ2-2, with 8 nucleotides matching TRBD1. This CDR3 spans 17 amino acids. Looked up from germline, CDR1 is SEHNR and CDR2 is FQNEAQ (reference sequence). Trimming removed 4 bases from V and 4 bases from J; junction bases left unmatched: 11.

The rearrangement uses TRBV2 and TRBJ2-7, with 10 bases identical to TRBD2. Germline V gives CDR1 SNHLY, CDR2 FYNNEI. CDR3 length: 14 amino acids. The ends lost 5 bases at V and 4 bases at J; junction bases unmatched: 5. The CDR3 loop is CASSSSGLAYEQYF. The CDR3 nucleotides are TGTGCCAGCAGTTCCTCGGGACTAGCGTACGAGCAGTACTTC.

The rearrangement links TRBV19 to TRBJ2-3; 10 nucleotides line up with TRBD2. V lost 7 bases, J lost 3 bases, and 10 bases stayed unmatched. Germline CDR1 and CDR2: LNHDA and SQIVND (reference sequence). This CDR3 is built from 16 residues. The CDR3 DNA reads as TGTGCCAGTAAACCCCCAGCGGGAGGGCGGACAGATACGCAGTATTTT. It encodes CASKPPAGGRTDTQYF.

A few counts support this clone. This chain joins TRBV18 and TRBJ1-2; TRBD1 aligns across 10 bases. Germline CDR1 reads KGHSH; CDR2 reads LQKENI. Unmatched junction bases numbered 6, after V lost 2 bases and J lost 3 bases. There are 16 residues in the CDR3. The CDR3: CASSPSSTGGHYGYTF. For the CDR3, the DNA is TGTGCCAGCTCACCATCCTCGACAGGGGGCCACTATGGCTACACCTTC.

Here the CDR3 DNA reads TGCAGCGTTGAAGGAAGTACGGGAGTGGGTTACGAGCAGTACTTC. This gives the protein CSVEGSTGVGYEQYF. The V gene is TRBV29-1, the J gene TRBJ2-7, with D perhaps matching TRBD2 (6 bases). The CDR3 runs 15 residues. Germline V gene data show CDR1 as SQVTM and CDR2 as ANQGSEA. V shed 1 base and J shed 4 bases, with 17 bases lying between them.

V and J are TRBV10-3 and TRBJ2-7; 7 bases agree with TRBD2. V was clipped by 11 bases and J by 2 bases; unmatched bases: 6. Looked up from germline, CDR1 is ENHRY and CDR2 is SYGVKD. The CDR3 consists of 12 residues. DNA of the CDR3: TGTGCCGGGGGGGGGAACGCCTACGAGCAGTACTTC. Residues: CAGGGNAYEQYF.

The genes are TRBV7-9 and TRBJ2-2; tentative D call: TRBD1 (6 bases). The length of the CDR3 is 15 residues. Trimming pared 5 bases from V and 3 bases from J, leaving 13 bases between. Germline V gene sequence: CDR1 SEHNR, CDR2 FQNEAQ (reference sequence). The chain's CDR3 is CASSHLQGHTGELFF. In nucleotides, the CDR3 is TGTGCCAGCAGCCACCTACAGGGCCACACCGGGGAGCTGTTTTTT.

The chain uses TRBV24-1 and TRBJ2-1; D is ambiguous. Germline V CDR1 and CDR2: KGHDR, SFDVKD. The CDR3 runs to 11 residues. V was shortened by 4 bases and J by 9 bases, with 6 bases between the two germline ends. Here the CDR3 DNA reads TGTGCCACCAGTGACCTAGGTGAGCAGTTCTTC. Its translation is CATSDLGEQFF.

This clone came up once. The chain recombines TRBV3-1 (or the pseudogene TRBV3-2) with TRBJ1-6, with D hard to call. Trimming removed 0 bases from V and 10 bases from J, with 7 bases in between. Germline CDR1 reads LGHDT; CDR2 reads YNNKEL (reference sequence). This CDR3 comprises 13 residues. CDR3 sequence (DNA): TGTGCCAGCAGCCAAGATGTACAATCACCCCTCCACTTT. As protein: CASSQDVQSPLHF.